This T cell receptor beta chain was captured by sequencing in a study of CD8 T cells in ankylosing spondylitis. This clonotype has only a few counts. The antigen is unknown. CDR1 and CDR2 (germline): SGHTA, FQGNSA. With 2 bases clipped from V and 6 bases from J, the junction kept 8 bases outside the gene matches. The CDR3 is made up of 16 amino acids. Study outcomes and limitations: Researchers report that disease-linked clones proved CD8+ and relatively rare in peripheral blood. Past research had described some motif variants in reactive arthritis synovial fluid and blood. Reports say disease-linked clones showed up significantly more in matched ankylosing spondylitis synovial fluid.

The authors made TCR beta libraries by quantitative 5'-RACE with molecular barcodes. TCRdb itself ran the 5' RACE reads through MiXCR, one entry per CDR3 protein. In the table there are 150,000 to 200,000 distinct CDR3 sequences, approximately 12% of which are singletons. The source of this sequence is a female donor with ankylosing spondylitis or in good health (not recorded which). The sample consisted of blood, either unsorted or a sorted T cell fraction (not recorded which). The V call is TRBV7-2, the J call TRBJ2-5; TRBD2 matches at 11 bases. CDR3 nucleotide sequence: TGTGCCAGCAGCTTATCAACTAGCGGGAGTCGAAAGACCCAGTACTTC. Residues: CASSLSTSGSRKTQYF.